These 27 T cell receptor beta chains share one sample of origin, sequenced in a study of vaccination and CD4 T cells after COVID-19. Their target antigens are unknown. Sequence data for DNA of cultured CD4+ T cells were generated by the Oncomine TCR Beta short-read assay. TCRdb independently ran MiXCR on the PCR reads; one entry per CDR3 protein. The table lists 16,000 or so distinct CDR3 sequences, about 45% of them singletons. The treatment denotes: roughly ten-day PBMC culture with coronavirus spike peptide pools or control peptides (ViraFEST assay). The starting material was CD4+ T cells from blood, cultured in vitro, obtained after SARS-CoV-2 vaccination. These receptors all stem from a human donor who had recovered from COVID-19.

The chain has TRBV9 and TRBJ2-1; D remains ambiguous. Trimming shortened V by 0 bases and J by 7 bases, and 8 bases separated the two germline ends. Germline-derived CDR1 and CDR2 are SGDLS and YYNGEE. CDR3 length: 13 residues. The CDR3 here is CASSVDVLNEQFF. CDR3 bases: TGTGCCAGCAGCGTAGATGTATTAAATGAGCAGTTCTTC.

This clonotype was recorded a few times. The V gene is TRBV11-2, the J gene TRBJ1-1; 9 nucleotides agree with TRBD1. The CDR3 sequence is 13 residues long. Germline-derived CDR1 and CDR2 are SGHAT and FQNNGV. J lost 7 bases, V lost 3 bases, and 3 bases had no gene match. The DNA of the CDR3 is TGTGCCAGCAGCTTGGGACAGGGCCTTGAAGCTTTCTTT. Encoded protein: CASSLGQGLEAFF.

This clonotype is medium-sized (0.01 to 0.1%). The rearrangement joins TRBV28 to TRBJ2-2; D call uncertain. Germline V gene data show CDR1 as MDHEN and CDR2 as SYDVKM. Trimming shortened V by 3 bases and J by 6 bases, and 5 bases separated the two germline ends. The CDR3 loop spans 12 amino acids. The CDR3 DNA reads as TGTGCCAGCAGTTTCGAGGCCGGGGAGCTGTTTTTT. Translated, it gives CASSFEAGELFF. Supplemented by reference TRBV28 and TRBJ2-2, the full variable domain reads DVKVTQSSRYLVKRTGEKVFLECVQDMDHENMFWYRQDPGLGLRLIYFSYDVKMKEKGDIPEGYSVSREKKERFSLILESASTNQTSMYLCASSFEAGELFFGEGSRLTVL.

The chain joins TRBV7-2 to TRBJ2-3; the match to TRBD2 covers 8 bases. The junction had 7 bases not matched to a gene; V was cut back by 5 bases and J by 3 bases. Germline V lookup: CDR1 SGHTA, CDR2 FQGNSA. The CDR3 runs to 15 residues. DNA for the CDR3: TGTGCCAGCAGCACAGCTAGCGGGCGGACAGATACGCAGTATTTT. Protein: CASSTASGRTDTQYF.

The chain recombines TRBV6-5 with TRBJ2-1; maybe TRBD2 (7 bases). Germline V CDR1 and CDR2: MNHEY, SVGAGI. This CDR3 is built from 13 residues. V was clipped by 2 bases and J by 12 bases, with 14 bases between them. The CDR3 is CASSYPGGGGQFF. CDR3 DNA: TGTGCCAGCAGTTACCCAGGCGGGGGCGGGCAGTTCTTC.

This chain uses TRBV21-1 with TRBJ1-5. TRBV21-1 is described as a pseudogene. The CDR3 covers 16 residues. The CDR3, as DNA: TGTGCCAGCAGCAAATATTATAGGACCTCCTCTGGGCCCCAGCATTTT. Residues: CASSKYYRTSSGPQHF.

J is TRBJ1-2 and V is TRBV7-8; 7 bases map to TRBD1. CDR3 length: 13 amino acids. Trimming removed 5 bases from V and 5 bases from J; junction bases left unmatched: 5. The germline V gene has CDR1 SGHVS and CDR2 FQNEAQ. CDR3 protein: CASSLDREYGYTF. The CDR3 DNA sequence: TGTGCCAGCAGCCTCGACAGGGAGTATGGCTACACCTTC.

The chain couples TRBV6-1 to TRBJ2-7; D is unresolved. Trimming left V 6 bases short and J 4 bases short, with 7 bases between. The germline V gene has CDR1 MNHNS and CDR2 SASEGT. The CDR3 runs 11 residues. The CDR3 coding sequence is TGTGCCAGCAGCTTCAGGTACGAGCAGTACTTC. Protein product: CASSFRYEQYF.

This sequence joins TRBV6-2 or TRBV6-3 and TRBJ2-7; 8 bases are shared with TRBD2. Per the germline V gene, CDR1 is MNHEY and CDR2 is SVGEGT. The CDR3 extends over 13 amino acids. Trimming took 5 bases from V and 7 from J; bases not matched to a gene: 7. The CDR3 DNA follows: TGTGCCAGCAGTGGCTGGACTAGCAGTGAGCAGTACTTC. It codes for CASSGWTSSEQYF.

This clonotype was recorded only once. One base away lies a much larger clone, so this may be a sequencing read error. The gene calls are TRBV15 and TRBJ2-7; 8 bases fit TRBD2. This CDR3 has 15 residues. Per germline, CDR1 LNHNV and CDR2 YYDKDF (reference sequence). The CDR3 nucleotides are TGTGCCGCCAGCAGAGATCGGGAGGGGCCGGACGAGCAGTACTTC. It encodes CAASRDREGPDEQYF.

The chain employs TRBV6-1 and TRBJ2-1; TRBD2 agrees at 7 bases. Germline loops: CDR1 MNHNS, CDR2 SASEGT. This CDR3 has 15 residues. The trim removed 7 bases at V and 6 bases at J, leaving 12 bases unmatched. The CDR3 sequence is CASKPGTNSGNEQFF. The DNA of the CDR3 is TGTGCCAGCAAGCCCGGGACTAATAGTGGCAATGAGCAGTTCTTC.

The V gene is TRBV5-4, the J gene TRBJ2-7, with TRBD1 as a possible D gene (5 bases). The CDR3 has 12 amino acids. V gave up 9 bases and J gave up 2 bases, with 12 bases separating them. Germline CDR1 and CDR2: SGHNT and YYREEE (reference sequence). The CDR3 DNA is TGTGCCACCTCAGGGTCCACCTACGAGCAGTACTTC. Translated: CATSGSTYEQYF.

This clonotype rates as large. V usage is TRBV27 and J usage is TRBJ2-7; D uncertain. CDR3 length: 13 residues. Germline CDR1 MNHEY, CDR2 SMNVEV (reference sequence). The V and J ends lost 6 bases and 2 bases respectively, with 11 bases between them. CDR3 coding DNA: TGTGCCAGCAGGTACGTGGGCGCCTACGAGCAGTACTTC. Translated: CASRYVGAYEQYF.

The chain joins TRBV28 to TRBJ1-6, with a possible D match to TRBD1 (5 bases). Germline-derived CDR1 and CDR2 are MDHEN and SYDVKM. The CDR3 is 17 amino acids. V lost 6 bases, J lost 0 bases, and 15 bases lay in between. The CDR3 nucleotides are TGTGCCAGCAGGAGCCGGGACTATAGCTCCTATAATTCACCCCTCCACTTT. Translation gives CASRSRDYSSYNSPLHF. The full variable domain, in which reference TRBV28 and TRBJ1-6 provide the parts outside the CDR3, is DVKVTQSSRYLVKRTGEKVFLECVQDMDHENMFWYRQDPGLGLRLIYFSYDVKMKEKGDIPEGYSVSREKKERFSLILESASTNQTSMYLCASRSRDYSSYNSPLHFGNGTRLTVT.

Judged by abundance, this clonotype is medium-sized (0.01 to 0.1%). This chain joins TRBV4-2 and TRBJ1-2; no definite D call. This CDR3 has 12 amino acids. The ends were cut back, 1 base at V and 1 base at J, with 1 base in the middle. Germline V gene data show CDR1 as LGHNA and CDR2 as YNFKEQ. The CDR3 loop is CASSQVNYGYTF. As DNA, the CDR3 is TGTGCCAGCAGCCAAGTTAACTATGGCTACACCTTC.

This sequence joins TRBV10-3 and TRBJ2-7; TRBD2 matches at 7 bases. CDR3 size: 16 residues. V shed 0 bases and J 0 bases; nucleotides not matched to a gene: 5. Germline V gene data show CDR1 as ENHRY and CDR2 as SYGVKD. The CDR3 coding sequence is TGTGCCATCAGTGAGTCGAGTGCTAGCGGCTCCTACGAGCAGTACTTC. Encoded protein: CAISESSASGSYEQYF.

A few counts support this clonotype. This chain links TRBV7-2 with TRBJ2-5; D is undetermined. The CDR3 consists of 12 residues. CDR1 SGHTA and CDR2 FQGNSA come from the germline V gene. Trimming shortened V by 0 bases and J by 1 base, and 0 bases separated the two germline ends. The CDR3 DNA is TGTGCCAGCAGCTTAGCCCAAGAGACCCAGTACTTC. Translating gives CASSLAQETQYF.

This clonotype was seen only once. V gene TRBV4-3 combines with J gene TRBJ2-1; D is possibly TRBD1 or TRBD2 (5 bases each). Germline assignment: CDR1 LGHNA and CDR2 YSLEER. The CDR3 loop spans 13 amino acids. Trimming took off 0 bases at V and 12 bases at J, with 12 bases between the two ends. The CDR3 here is CASSQDGVGGQFF. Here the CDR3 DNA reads TGCGCCAGCAGCCAAGATGGAGTTGGGGGGCAGTTCTTC.

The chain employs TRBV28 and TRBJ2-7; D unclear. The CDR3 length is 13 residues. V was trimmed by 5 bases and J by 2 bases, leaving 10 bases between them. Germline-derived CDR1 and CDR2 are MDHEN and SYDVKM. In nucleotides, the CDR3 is TGTGCCAGCAGTGGGGAACCTACCTACGAGCAGTACTTC. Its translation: CASSGEPTYEQYF.

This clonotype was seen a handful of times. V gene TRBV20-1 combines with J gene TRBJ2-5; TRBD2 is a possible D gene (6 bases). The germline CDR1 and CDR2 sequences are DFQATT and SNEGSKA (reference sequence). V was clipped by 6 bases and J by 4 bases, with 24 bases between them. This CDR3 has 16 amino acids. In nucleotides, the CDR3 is TGCAGTGCGAGATGGGCTAGCGCAAAGTCTGGAGAGACCCAGTACTTC. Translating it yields CSARWASAKSGETQYF.

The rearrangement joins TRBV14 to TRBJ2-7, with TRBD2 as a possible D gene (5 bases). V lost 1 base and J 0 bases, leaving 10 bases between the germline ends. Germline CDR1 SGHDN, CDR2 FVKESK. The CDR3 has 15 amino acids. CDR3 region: CASSQVGRGSYEQYF. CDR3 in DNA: TGTGCCAGCAGCCAAGTAGGGAGAGGCTCCTACGAGCAGTACTTC.

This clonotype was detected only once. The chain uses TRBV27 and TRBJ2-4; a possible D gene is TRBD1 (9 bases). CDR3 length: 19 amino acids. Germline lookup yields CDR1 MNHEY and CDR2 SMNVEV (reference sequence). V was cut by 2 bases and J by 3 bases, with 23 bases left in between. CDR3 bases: TGTGCCAGCAGTTTAAGAAATAGCGGGACAGGGTTTCGCAAAAACATTCAGTACTTC. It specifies CASSLRNSGTGFRKNIQYF.

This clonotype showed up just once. The CDR3 loop is CASSLSGYEYTF. The DNA for the CDR3 is TGTGCCAGCAGTTTATCAGGGTATGAGTACACCTTC. The chain links TRBV28 to TRBJ1-2; D possibly corresponds to TRBD1 (5 bases). Germline V gene lookup returns CDR1 MDHEN and CDR2 SYDVKM. V was pared by 1 base and J by 11 bases, with 11 bases between. The CDR3 is 12 amino acids.

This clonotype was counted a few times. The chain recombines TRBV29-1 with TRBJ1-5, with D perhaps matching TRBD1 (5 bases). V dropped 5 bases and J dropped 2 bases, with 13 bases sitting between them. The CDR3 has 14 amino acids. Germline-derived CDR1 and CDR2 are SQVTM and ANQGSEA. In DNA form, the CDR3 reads TGCAGCGTTACCCAGGGTTCCGGCAATCAGCCCCAGCATTTT. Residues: CSVTQGSGNQPQHF.

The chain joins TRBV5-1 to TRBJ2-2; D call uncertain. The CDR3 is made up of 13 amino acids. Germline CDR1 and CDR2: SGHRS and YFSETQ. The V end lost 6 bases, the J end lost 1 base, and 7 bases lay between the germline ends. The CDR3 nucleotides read TGCGCCAGCAAAGAGGAGAACACCGGGGAGCTGTTTTTT. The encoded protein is CASKEENTGELFF. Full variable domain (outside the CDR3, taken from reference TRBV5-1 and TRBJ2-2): KAGVTQTPRYLIKTRGQQVTLSCSPISGHRSVSWYQQTPGQGLQFLFEYFSETQRNKGNFPGRFSGRQFSNSRSEMNVSTLELGDSALYLCASKEENTGELFFGEGSRLTVL.

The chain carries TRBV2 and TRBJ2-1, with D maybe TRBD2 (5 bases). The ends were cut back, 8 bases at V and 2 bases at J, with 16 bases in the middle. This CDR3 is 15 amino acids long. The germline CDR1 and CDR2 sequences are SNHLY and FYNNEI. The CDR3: CASPSPSQPYNEQFF. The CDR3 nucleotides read TGTGCCAGCCCCTCCCCTAGCCAACCCTACAATGAGCAGTTCTTC.

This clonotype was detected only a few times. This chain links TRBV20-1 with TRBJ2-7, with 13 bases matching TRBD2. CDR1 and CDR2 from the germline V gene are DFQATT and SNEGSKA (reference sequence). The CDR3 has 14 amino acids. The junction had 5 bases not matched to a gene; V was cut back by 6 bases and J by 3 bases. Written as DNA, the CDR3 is TGCAGTGCCGATGGACTAGCGGGAGACTACGAGCAGTACTTC. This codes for CSADGLAGDYEQYF.